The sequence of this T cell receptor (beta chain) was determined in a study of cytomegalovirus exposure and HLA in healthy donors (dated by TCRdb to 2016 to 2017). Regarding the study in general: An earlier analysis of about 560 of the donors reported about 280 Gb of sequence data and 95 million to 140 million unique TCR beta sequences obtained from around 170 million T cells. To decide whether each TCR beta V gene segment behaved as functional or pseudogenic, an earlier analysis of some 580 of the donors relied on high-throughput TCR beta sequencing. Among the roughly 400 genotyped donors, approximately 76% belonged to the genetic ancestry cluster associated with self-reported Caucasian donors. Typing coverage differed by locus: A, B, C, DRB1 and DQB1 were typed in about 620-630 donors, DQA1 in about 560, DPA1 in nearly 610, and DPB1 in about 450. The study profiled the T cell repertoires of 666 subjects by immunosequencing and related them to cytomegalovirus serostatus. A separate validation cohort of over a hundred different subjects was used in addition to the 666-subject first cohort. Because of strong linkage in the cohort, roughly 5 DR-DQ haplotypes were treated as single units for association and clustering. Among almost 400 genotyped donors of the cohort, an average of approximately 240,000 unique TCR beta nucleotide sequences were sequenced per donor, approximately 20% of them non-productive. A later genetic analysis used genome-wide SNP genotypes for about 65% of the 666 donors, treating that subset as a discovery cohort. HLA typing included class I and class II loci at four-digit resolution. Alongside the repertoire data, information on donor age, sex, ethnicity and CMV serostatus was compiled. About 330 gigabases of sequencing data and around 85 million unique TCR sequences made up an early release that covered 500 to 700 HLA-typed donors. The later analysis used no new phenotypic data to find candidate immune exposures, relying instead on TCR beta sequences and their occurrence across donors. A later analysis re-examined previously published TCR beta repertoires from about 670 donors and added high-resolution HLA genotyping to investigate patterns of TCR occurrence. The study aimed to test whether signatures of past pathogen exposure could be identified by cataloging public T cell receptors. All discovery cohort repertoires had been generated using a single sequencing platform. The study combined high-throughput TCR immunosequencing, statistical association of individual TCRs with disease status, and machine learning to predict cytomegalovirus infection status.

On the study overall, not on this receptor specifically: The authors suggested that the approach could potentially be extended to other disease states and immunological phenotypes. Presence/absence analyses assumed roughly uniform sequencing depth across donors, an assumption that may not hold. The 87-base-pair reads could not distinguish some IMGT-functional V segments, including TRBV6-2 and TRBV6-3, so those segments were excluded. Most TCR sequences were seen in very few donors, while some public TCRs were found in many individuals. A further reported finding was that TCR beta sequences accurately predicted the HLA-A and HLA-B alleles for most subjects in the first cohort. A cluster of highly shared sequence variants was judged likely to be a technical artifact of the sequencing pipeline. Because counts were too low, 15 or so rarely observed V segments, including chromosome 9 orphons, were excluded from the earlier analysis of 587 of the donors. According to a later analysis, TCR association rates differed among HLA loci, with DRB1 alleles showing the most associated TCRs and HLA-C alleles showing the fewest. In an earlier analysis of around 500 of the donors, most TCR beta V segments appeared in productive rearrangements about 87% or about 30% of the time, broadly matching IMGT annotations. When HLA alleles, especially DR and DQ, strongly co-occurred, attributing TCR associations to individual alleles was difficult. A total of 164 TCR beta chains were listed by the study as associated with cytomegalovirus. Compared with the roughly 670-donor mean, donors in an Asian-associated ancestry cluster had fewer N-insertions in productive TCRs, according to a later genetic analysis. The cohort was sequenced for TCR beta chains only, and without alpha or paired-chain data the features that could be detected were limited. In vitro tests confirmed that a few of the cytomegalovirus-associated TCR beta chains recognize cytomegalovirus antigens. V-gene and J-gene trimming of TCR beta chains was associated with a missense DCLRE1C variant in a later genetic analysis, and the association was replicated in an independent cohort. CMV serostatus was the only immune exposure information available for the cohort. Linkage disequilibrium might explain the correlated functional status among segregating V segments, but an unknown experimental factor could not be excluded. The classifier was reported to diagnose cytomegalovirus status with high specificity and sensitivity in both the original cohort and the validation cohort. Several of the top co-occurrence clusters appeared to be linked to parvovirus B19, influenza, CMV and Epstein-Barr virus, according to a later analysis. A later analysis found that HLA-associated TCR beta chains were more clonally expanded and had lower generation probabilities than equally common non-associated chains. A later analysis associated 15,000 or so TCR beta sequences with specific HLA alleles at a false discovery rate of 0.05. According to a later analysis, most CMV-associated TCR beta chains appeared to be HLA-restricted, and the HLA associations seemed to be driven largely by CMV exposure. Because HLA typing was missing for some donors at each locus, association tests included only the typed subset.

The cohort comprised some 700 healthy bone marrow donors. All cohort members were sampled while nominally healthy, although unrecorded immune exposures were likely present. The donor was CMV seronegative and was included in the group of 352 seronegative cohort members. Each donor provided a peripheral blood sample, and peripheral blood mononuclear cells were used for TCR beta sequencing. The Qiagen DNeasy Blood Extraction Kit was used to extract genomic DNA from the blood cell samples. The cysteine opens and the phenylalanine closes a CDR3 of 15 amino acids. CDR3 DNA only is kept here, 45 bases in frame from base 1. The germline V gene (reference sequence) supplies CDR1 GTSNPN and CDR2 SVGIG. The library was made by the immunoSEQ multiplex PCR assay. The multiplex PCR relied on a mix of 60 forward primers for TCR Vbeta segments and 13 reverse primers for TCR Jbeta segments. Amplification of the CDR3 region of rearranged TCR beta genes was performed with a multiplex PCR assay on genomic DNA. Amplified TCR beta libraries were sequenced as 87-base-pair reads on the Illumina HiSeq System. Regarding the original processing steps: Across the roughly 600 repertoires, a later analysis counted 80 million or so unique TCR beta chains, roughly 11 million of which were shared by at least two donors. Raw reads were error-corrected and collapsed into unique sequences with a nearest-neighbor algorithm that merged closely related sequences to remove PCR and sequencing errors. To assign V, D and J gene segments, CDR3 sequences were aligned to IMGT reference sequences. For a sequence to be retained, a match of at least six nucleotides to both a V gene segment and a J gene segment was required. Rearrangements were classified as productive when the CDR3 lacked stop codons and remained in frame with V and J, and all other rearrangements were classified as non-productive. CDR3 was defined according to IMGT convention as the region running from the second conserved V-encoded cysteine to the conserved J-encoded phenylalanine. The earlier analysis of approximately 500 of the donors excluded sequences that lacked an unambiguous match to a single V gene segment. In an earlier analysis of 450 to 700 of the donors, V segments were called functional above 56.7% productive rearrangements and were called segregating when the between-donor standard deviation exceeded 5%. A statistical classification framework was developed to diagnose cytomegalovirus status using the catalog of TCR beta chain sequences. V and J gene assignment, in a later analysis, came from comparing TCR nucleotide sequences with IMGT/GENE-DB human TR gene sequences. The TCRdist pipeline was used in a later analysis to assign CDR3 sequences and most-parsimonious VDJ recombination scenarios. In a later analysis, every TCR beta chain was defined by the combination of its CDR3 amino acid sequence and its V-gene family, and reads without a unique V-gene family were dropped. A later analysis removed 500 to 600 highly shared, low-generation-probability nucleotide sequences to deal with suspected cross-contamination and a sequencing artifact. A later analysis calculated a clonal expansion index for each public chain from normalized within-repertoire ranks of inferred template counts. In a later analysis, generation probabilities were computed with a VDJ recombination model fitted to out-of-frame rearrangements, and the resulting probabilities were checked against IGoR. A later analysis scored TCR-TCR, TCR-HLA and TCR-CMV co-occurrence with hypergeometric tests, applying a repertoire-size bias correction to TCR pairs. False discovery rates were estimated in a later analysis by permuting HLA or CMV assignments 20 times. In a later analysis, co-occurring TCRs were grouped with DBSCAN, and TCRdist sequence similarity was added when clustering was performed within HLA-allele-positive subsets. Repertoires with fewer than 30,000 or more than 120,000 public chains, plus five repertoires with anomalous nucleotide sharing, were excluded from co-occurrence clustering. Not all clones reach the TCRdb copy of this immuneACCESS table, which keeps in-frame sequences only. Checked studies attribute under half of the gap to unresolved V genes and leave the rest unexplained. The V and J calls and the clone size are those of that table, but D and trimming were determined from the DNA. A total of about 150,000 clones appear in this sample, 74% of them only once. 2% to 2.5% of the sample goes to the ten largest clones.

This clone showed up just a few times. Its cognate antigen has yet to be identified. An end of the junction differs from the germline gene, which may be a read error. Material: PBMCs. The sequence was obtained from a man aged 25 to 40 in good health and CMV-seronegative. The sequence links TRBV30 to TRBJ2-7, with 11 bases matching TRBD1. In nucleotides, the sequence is TGTGCCTTGAGTCTAGGGGGACAGGGGGGATCCGAGCAGTACTTC. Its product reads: CALSLGGQGGSEQYF. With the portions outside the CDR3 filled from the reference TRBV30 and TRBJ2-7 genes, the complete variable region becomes SQTIHQWPATLVQPVGSPLSLECTVEGTSNPNLYWYRQAAGRGLQLLFYSVGIGQISSEVPQNLSASRPQDRQFILSSKKLLLSDSGFYLCALSLGGQGGSEQYFGPGTRLTVT.